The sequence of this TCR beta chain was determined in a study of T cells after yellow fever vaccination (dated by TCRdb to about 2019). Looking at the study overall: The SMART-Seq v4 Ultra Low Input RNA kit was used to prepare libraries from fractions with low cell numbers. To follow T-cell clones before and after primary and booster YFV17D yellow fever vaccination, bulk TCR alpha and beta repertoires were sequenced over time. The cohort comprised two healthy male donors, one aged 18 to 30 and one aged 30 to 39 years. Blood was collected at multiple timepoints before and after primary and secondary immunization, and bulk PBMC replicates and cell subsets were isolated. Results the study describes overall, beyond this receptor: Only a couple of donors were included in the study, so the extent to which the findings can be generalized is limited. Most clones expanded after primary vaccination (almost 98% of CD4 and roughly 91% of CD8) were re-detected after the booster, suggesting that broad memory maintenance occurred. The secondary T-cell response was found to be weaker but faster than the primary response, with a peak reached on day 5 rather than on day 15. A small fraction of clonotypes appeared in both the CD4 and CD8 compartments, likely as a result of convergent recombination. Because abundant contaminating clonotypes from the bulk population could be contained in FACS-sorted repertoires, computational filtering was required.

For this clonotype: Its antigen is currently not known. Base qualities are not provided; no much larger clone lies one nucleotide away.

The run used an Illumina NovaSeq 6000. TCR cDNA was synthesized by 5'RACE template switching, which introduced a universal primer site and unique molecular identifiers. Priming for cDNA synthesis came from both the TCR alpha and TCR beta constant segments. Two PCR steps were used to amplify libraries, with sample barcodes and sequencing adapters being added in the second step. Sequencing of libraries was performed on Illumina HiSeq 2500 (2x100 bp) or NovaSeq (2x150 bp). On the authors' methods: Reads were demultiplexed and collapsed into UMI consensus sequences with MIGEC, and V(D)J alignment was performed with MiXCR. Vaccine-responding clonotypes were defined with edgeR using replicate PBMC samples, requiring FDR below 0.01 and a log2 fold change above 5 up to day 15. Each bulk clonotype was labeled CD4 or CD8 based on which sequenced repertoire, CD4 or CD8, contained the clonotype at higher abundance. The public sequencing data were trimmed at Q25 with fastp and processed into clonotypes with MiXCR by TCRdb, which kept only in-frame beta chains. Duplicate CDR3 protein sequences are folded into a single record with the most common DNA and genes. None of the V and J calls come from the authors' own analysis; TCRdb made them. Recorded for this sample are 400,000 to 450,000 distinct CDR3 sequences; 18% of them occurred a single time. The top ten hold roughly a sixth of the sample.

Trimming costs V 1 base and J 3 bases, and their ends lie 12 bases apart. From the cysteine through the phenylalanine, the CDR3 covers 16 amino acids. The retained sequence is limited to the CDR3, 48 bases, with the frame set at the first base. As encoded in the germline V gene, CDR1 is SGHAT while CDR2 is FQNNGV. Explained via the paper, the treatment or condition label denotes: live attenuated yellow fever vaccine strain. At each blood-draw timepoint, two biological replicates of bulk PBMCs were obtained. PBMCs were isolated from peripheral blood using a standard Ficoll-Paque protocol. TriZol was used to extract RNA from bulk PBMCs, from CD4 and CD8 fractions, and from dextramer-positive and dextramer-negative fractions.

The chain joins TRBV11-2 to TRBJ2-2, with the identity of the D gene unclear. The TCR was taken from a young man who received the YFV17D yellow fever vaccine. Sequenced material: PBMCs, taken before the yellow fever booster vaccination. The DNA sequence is TGTGCCAGCAGCTTAGTAATGGACGGATACACCGGGGAGCTGTTTTTT. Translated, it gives CASSLVMDGYTGELFF.